This TCR beta chain was found in a study of Graves' ophthalmopathy and Graves' hyperthyroidism. Turning to this clonotype: Its cognate antigen is unknown.

Study-wide results and limits: Using a 13-signature model, the authors split ophthalmopathy from stable hyperthyroidism, with 87.88% sensitivity and 81.08% specificity.

Amplification targeted the TCR beta CDR3 regions, with RNA transcripts as the source material. HTBI primers served in a first-round RT-PCR, which a second-round multiplex PCR followed. MiXCR, run by TCRdb on the multiplex PCR reads, gives a single entry per CDR3 protein. The sample lists about 700,000 distinct CDR3 sequences, roughly 40% seen once, with about 40% in the top ten. Trimming stripped 5 bases from V and 5 bases from J, with 13 bases between. Germline CDR1 is SGDLS and CDR2 is YYNGEE. The CDR3 is 13 residues long. This TCR came from an adult man with Graves' ophthalmopathy. The sample consisted of peripheral blood. The rearrangement links TRBV9 to TRBJ2-5; the D gene is possibly TRBD2 (6 bases). The CDR3 region has the DNA TGTGCCAGCAGGTGGAGGGCTATGGAGACCCAGTACTTC. Protein: CASRWRAMETQYF.